Ten or more counts support the clone carrying this T cell receptor beta chain. Its antigen is unidentified. This sample stems from a study of neurological immune-mediated disorders. Study outcomes and limitations: HTLV-1-associated myelopathy displayed the greatest TCR clonal expansion, and multiple sclerosis exhibited the smallest, lower than that of healthy controls. No sharing of CDR3 amino acid sequences was observed among expanded clones across subjects, suggesting private repertoires in all groups.

Stated time point: longitudinal time-point 3. From germline, CDR1 is MNHNS and CDR2 SASEGT. The J segment lost 10 bases and the V segment lost 4 bases, leaving 12 bases of the junction unmatched. The CDR3 is made up of 16 amino acids. 5'RACE with 10-nucleotide random UMIs generated the cDNA. Over 190 million TCR-beta sequences from 15-18 subjects came from every sequencing run. TCRdb processed the 5' RACE reads anew with MiXCR; each CDR3 protein has one entry. The repertoire holds tens of thousands of distinct CDR3 sequences, with around 4.5% as singletons. The sequenced sample was PBMCs. The rearrangement joins TRBV6-1 to TRBJ1-5; TRBD1 matches at 11 bases. The clonotype comes from a woman aged 55-69 years with multiple sclerosis. The CDR3 loop is CASSGRDRGFSEPQHF. The CDR3 DNA is TGTGCCAGCAGTGGCCGGGACAGGGGGTTTTCAGAACCCCAGCATTTT.